This is a list of T cell receptor beta chains from one sample in a study of blood T cell repertoires in COVID-19. The method was immunoSEQ multiplex PCR; TCRdb's version includes in-frame clones alone and lacks a portion of them. This sample has over 150,000 clones, with around 84% found just once. Sequenced material: peripheral blood. These TCRs come from a man aged 80 or over with acute or convalescent COVID-19. Each CDR3 is given with its conserved first and last residue. The order of the fields is CDR3 DNA, CDR3 protein, D gene, V gene, J gene, clone size. D genes are given only for firm matches. Clone size, where shown, is once, few, many, or a class for clones that have expanded.

CDR3 DNA: TGTGCCAGTAGTTACCGGGGTGAGCGGGCAAATCCACAGTTCTTC
CDR3 protein: CASSYRGERANPQFF
D gene: .
V gene: TRBV19
J gene: TRBJ2-1
clone size: .

CDR3 DNA: TGCAGCGCTACAGGAGGGACAGACTCCCAAAGACGCTACGAGCAGTACTTC
CDR3 protein: CSATGGTDSQRRYEQYF
D gene: .
V gene: TRBV29-1
J gene: TRBJ2-7
clone size: .

CDR3 DNA: TGTGCCAGCAGCCGGGACAGTGCCAACACTGAAGCTTTCTTT
CDR3 protein: CASSRDSANTEAFF
D gene: TRBD1
V gene: TRBV3-1/TRBV3-2
J gene: TRBJ1-1
clone size: few

CDR3 DNA: TGTGCCAGCAGCCCCCCCGGGACTTCTAACAATGAGCAGTTCTTC
CDR3 protein: CASSPPGTSNNEQFF
D gene: .
V gene: TRBV9
J gene: TRBJ2-1
clone size: .

CDR3 DNA: TGTGCCAGCAGTTACTCCGCCGGACAGGGGGCGTATCAGCCCCAGCATTTT
CDR3 protein: CASSYSAGQGAYQPQHF
D gene: TRBD1
V gene: TRBV6-2/TRBV6-3
J gene: TRBJ1-5
clone size: .

CDR3 DNA: TGTGCCAGCAGCTTAATGAGGGGAGGGGCCTACGAGCAGTACTTC
CDR3 protein: CASSLMRGGAYEQYF
D gene: TRBD2
V gene: TRBV7-3
J gene: TRBJ2-7
clone size: .

CDR3 DNA: TGTGCCTGGAGTGCAACGGGGCGGGGATCCACTGAAGCTTTCTTT
CDR3 protein: CAWSATGRGSTEAFF
D gene: .
V gene: TRBV30
J gene: TRBJ1-1
clone size: .

CDR3 DNA: TGTGCCAGCAGTTCGTACAGGGGCTACAATGAGCAGTTCTTC
CDR3 protein: CASSSYRGYNEQFF
D gene: TRBD1
V gene: TRBV6-5
J gene: TRBJ2-1
clone size: .

CDR3 DNA: TGTGCCAGCAGCCCCCCCGGGAGCCCCTACGAGCAGTACTTC
CDR3 protein: CASSPPGSPYEQYF
D gene: .
V gene: TRBV7-3
J gene: TRBJ2-7
clone size: .

CDR3 DNA: TGTGCCAGCAGCTTAACCCCTGCCAGCTATGGCTACACCTTC
CDR3 protein: CASSLTPASYGYTF
D gene: .
V gene: TRBV7-3
J gene: TRBJ1-2
clone size: .

CDR3 DNA: TGTGCCAGCGGTACCGGGACTAGCGGGCCCACCGGGGAGCTGTTTTTT
CDR3 protein: CASGTGTSGPTGELFF
D gene: TRBD2
V gene: TRBV7-2
J gene: TRBJ2-2
clone size: few

CDR3 DNA: TGTGCCACCAGCAGAGACGGCTGGGGGCCGGCCGGGGAGCTGTTTTTT
CDR3 protein: CATSRDGWGPAGELFF
D gene: .
V gene: TRBV15
J gene: TRBJ2-2
clone size: .

CDR3 DNA: TGCGCCAGCAGAGCTCAGGGGACAGGGCATGGCTACACCTTC
CDR3 protein: CASRAQGTGHGYTF
D gene: TRBD1
V gene: TRBV10-1
J gene: TRBJ1-2
clone size: .

CDR3 DNA: TGTGCCAGCAGTCGATCCGGGACAGGGTTAACTGAAGCTTTCTTT
CDR3 protein: CASSRSGTGLTEAFF
D gene: TRBD1
V gene: TRBV6-6
J gene: TRBJ1-1
clone size: few

CDR3 DNA: TGCGCCAGCAGCTCCCTCCCAGCGGGGGGGACCAATGAGCAGTTCTTC
CDR3 protein: CASSSLPAGGTNEQFF
D gene: TRBD2
V gene: TRBV5-1
J gene: TRBJ2-1
clone size: .

CDR3 DNA: TGTGCCAGTAGTACAGAACTCACAGATACGCAGTATTTT
CDR3 protein: CASSTELTDTQYF
D gene: .
V gene: TRBV19
J gene: TRBJ2-3
clone size: few

CDR3 DNA: TGTGCCAGCAGCTTTCGCCAGGTGAACACTGAAGCTTTCTTT
CDR3 protein: CASSFRQVNTEAFF
D gene: .
V gene: TRBV5-5
J gene: TRBJ1-1
clone size: .

CDR3 DNA: TGTGCTAGTGGTTTGGGGACAGGGGGAACCGGGGAGCTGTTTTTT
CDR3 protein: CASGLGTGGTGELFF
D gene: TRBD1
V gene: TRBV12-5
J gene: TRBJ2-2
clone size: .

CDR3 DNA: TGTGCCAGCAGCTTAGAAATCGGGGAAGCTTTCTTT
CDR3 protein: CASSLEIGEAFF
D gene: .
V gene: TRBV7-2
J gene: TRBJ1-1
clone size: many

CDR3 DNA: TGTGCCAGCAGCAACTACGAAGGCTACACCTTC
CDR3 protein: CASSNYEGYTF
D gene: .
V gene: TRBV2
J gene: TRBJ1-2
clone size: once